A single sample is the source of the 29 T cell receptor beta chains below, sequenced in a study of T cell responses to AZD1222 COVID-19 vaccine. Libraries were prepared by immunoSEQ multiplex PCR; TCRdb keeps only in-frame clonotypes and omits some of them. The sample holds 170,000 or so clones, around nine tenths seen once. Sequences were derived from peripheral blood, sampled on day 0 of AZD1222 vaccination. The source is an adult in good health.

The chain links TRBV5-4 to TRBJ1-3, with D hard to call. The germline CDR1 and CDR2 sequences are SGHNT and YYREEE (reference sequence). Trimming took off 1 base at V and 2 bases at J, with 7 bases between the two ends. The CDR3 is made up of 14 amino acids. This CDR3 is CASSLLGAGNTIYF. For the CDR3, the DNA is TGTGCCAGCAGCTTGTTGGGTGCTGGAAACACCATATATTTT. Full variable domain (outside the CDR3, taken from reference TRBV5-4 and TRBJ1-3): ETGVTQSPTHLIKTRGQQVTLRCSSQSGHNTVSWYQQALGQGPQFIFQYYREEENGRGNFPPRFSGLQFPNYSSELNVNALELDDSALYLCASSLLGAGNTIYFGEGSWLTVV.

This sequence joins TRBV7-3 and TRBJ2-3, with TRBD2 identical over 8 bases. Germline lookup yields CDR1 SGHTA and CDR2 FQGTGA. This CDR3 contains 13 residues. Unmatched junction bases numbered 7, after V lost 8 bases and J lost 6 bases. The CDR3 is CASGRGGPDTQYF. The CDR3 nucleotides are TGTGCCAGCGGCCGGGGGGGCCCGGATACGCAGTATTTT.

The CDR3 coding sequence is TGTGCCAGCATCCTTCGGCAGGGGTACACCGGGGAGCTGTTTTTT. This codes for CASILRQGYTGELFF. The gene calls are TRBV6-5 and TRBJ2-2, with a weak D call TRBD1 (6 bases). The CDR3 runs to 15 residues. The germline CDR1 and CDR2 sequences are MNHEY and SVGAGI. The germline V and J ends were trimmed by 7 bases and 3 bases, with 15 bases remaining between them.

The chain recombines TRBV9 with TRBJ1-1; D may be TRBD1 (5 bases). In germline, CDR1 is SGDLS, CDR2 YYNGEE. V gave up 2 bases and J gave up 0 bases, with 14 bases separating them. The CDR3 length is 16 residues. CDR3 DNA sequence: TGTGCCAGCAGCGTGGGGACCGATCTGATGAACACTGAAGCTTTCTTT. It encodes CASSVGTDLMNTEAFF.

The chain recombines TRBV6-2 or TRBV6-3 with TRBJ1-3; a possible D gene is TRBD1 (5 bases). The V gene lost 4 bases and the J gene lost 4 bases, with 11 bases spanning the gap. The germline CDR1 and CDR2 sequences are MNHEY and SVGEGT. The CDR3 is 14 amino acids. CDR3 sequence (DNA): TGTGCCAGCAGTTCCGCGACAGCAGGAAACACCATATATTTT. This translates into CASSSATAGNTIYF.

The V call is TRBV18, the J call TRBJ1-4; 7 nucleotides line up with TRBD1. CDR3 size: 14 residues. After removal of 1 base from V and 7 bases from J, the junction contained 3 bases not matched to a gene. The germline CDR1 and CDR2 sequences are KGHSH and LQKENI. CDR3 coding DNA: TGTGCCAGCTCACCACGGGAGGGGGCTGAAAAACTGTTTTTT. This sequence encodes CASSPREGAEKLFF.

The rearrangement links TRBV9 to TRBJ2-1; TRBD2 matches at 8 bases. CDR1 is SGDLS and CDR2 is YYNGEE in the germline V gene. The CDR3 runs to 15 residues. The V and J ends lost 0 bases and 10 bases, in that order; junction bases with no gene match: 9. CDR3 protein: CASSVVGGGPKEQFF. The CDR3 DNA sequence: TGTGCCAGCAGCGTAGTCGGCGGGGGGCCGAAGGAGCAGTTCTTC.

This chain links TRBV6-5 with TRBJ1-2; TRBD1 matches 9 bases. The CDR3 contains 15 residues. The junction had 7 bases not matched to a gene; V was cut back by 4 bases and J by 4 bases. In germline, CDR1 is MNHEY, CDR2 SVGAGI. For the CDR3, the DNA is TGTGCCAGCAGTTCTCCCGGGACAGGGACCTATGGCTACACCTTC. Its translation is CASSSPGTGTYGYTF.

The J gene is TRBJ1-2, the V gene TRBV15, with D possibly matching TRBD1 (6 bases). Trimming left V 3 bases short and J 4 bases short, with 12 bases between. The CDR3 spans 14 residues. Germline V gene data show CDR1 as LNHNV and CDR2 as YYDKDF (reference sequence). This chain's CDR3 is CATSRNRDAYGYTF. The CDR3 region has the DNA TGTGCCACCAGCAGGAACAGGGATGCCTATGGCTACACCTTC.

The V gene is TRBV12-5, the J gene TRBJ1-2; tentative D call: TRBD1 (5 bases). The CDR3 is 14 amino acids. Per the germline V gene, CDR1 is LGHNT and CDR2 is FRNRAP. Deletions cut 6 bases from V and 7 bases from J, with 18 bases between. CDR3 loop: CASGSARGAGGYTF. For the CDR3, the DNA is TGTGCTAGTGGCTCGGCGCGGGGCGCAGGTGGCTACACCTTC.

The CDR3 region has the DNA TGTGCCAGCAGTGGGACGGCAACTACGAACACCGGGGAGCTGTTTTTT. Residues: CASSGTATTNTGELFF. V usage is TRBV2 and J usage is TRBJ2-2, with D unclear. V dropped 4 bases and J dropped 0 bases, with 12 bases sitting between them. From germline, CDR1 is SNHLY and CDR2 FYNNEI. This CDR3 has 16 residues.

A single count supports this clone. Written as DNA, the CDR3 is TGTGCCAGCAGCTCCCGGACAGGGTCCGATACGCAGTATTTT. Its translation is CASSSRTGSDTQYF. The genes are TRBV7-9 and TRBJ2-3, with 8 bases aligning to TRBD1. Trimming took 4 bases from V and 6 from J; bases not matched to a gene: 6. Germline lookup yields CDR1 SEHNR and CDR2 FQNEAQ (reference sequence). CDR3 length equals 14 residues.

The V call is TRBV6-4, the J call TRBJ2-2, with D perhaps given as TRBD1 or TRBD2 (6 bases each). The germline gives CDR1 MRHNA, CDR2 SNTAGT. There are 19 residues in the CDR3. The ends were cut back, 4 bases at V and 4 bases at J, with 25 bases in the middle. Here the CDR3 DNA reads TGTGCCAGCAGTGCCCTGATGCCGGGGGCAACCCGGGGCACCGGGGAGCTGTTTTTT. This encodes CASSALMPGATRGTGELFF.

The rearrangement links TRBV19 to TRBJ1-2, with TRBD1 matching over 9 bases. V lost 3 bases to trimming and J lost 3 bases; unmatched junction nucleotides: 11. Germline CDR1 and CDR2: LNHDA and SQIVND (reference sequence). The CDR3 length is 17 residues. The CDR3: CASSIPTGQGLDYGYTF. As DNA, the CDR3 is TGTGCCAGTAGTATCCCTACGGGACAGGGCCTAGACTATGGCTACACCTTC.

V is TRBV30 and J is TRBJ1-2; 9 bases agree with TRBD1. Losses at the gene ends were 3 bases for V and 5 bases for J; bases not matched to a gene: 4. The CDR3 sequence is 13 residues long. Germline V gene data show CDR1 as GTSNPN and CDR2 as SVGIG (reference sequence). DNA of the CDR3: TGTGCCTGGAGCCCGGGGACAGGGTATGGCTACACCTTC. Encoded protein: CAWSPGTGYGYTF.

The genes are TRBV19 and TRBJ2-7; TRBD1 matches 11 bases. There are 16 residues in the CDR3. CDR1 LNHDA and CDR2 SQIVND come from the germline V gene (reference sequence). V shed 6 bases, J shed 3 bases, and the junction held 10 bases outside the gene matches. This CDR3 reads CASRSRTGGVNYEQYF. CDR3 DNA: TGTGCCAGTAGGTCTCGGACAGGGGGCGTTAACTACGAGCAGTACTTC.

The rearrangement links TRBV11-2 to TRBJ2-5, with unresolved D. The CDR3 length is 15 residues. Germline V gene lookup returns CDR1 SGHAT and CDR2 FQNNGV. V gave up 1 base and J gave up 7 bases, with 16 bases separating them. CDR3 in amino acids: CASSLAVNPPRTQYF. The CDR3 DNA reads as TGTGCCAGCAGCTTAGCTGTTAACCCCCCTAGGACCCAGTACTTC.

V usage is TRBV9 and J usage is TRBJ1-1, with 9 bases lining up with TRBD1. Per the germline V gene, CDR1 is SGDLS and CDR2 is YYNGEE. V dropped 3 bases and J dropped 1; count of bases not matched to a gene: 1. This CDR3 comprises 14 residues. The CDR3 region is CASSDRGQNTEAFF. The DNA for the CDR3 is TGTGCCAGCAGCGACAGGGGGCAGAACACTGAAGCTTTCTTT.

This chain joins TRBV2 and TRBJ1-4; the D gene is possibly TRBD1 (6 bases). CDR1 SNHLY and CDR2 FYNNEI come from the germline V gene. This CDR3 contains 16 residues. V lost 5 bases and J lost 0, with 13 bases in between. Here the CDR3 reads CASSIRRGPTNEKLFF. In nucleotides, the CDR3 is TGTGCCAGCAGTATCCGCCGGGGGCCAACTAATGAAAAACTGTTTTTT. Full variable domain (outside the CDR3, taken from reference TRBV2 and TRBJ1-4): EPEVTQTPSHQVTQMGQEVILRCVPISNHLYFYWYRQILGQKVEFLVSFYNNEISEKSEIFDDQFSVERPDGSNFTLKIRSTKLEDSAMYFCASSIRRGPTNEKLFFGSGTQLSVL.

The CDR3 region has the DNA TGTGCCAGCAGCCCGGGGACAGGGGAATACAATGAGCAGTTCTTC. As protein: CASSPGTGEYNEQFF. The V and J genes are TRBV7-7 and TRBJ2-1; 10 bases align to TRBD1. The germline V gene encodes CDR1 SSHAT and CDR2 FNYEAQ (reference sequence). The CDR3 has 15 amino acids. Germline trimming cut 5 bases from V and 4 bases from J; bases unmatched to any gene: 5.

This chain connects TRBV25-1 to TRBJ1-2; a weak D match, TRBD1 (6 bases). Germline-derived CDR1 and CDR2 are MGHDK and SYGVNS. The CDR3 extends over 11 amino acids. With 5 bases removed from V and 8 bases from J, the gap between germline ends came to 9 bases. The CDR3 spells CASSQGQGYTF. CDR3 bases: TGTGCCAGCAGTCAAGGACAGGGCTACACCTTC.

This CDR3 is CASSGGARSTDTQYF. The CDR3 DNA reads as TGTGCCAGTAGTGGCGGAGCCCGTAGCACAGATACGCAGTATTTT. The chain joins TRBV19 to TRBJ2-3; D not resolved. From germline, CDR1 is LNHDA and CDR2 SQIVND (reference sequence). The CDR3 is 15 residues long. Trimming cost V 5 bases and J 0 bases, with 12 bases left between them.

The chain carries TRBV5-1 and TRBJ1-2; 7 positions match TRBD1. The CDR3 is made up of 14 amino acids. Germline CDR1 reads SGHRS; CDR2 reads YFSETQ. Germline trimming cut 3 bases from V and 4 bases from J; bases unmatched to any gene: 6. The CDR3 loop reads CASSWGDRAYGYTF. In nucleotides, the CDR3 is TGCGCCAGCAGCTGGGGAGACAGGGCCTATGGCTACACCTTC. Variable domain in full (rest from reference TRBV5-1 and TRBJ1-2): KAGVTQTPRYLIKTRGQQVTLSCSPISGHRSVSWYQQTPGQGLQFLFEYFSETQRNKGNFPGRFSGRQFSNSRSEMNVSTLELGDSALYLCASSWGDRAYGYTFGSGTRLTVV.

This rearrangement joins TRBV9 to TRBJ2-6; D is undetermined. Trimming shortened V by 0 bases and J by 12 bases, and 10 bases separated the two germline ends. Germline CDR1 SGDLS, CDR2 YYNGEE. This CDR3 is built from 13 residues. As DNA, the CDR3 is TGTGCCAGCAGCGTAGGCACAGCCCGCGTCCTGACTTTC. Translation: CASSVGTARVLTF.

The CDR3 spells CASSSSGTGNTEAFF. The CDR3 DNA is TGTGCCAGCAGTTCCTCCGGGACAGGGAACACTGAAGCTTTCTTT. J is TRBJ1-1 and V is TRBV27, with 8 bases matching TRBD1. The V and J ends lost 4 bases and 1 base, in that order; junction bases with no gene match: 5. The CDR3 contains 15 residues. Germline V lookup: CDR1 MNHEY, CDR2 SMNVEV (reference sequence).

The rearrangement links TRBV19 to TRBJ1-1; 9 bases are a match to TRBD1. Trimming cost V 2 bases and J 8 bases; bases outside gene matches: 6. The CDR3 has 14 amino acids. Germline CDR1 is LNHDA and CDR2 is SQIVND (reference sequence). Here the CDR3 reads CASSITGQGSEAFF. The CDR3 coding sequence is TGTGCCAGTAGTATAACGGGACAGGGATCCGAAGCTTTCTTT.

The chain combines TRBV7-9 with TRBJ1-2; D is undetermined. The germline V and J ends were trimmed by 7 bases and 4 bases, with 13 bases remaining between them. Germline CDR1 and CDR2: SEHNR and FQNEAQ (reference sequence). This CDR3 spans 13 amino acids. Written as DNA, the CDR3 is TGTGCCAGCACCTTTAATACAGCCTATGGCTACACCTTC. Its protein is CASTFNTAYGYTF.

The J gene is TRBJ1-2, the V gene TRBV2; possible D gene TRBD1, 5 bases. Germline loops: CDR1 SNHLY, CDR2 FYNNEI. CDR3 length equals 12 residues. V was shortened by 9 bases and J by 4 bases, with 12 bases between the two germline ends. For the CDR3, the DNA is TGTGCCAGGCAGGGTGCCACCTATGGCTACACCTTC. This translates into CARQGATYGYTF. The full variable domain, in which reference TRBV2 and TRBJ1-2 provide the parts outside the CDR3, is EPEVTQTPSHQVTQMGQEVILRCVPISNHLYFYWYRQILGQKVEFLVSFYNNEISEKSEIFDDQFSVERPDGSNFTLKIRSTKLEDSAMYFCARQGATYGYTFGSGTRLTVV.

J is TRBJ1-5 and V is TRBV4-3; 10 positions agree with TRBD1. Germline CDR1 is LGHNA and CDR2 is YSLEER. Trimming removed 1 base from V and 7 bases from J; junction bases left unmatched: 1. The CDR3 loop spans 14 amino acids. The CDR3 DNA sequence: TGCGCCAGCAGCCAAGGGACAGGGGGGCAGCCCCAGCATTTT. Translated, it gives CASSQGTGGQPQHF.